This passage covers 21 T cell receptor delta chains from one sample sequenced in a study of gamma-delta T cells after stem cell transplantation. TCRdb re-called the RT-PCR reads via CATT. The table includes around 6,500 delta-chain clones, 20% to 30% detected once. Sequenced input: gamma-delta T cells. The origin of the receptors is a human donor. It is not recorded whose cells these are; they may come from a transplant donor.

In this sample, this clone turned up a few times. The chain has TRDV2 and TRDJ3, with TRDD3 matching 9 bases. After removal of 4 bases from V and 0 bases from J, the junction contained 18 bases not matched to a gene. This CDR3 has 22 amino acids. Germline CDR1 is GEAIGNYY and CDR2 is EKD. The CDR3 loop is CACDATGGPLARDSWDTRQMFF. CDR3 DNA sequence: TGTGCCTGTGATGCTACTGGGGGACCACTAGCTCGAGACTCCTGGGACACCCGACAGATGTTTTTC.

This clone is medium-sized within its sample. This chain uses TRDV2 with TRDJ1; TRDD3 agrees at 13 bases. The junction had 7 bases not matched to a gene; V was cut back by 3 bases and J by 1 base. The length of the CDR3 is 17 residues. Germline-derived CDR1 and CDR2 are GEAIGNYY and EKD. CDR3 DNA: TGTGCCTGTGACGGTATACTGGGGGATACGAGCACCGATAAACTCATCTTT. It codes for CACDGILGDTSTDKLIF.

This clone is judged medium-sized (0.01 to 0.1%). The chain carries TRDV2 and TRDJ1, with D possibly being TRDD3 (6 bases). CDR1 is GEAIGNYY, CDR2 EKD, per germline. CDR3 length equals 15 residues. V was clipped by 3 bases and J by 0 bases, with 13 bases between them. CDR3 protein: CACDRLGFDTDKLIF. For the CDR3, the DNA is TGTGCCTGTGACCGGCTGGGGTTTGACACCGATAAACTCATCTTT.

A few counts support this clone. The chain combines TRDV2 with TRDJ1; TRDD3 matches 9 bases. V shed 1 base, J shed 2 bases, and the junction held 13 bases outside the gene matches. Germline V gives CDR1 GEAIGNYY, CDR2 EKD. CDR3 size: 18 residues. CDR3 sequence reads: CACDTLLIVGDMTDKLIF. The CDR3 DNA follows: TGTGCCTGTGACACACTTCTTATAGTGGGGGATATGACCGATAAACTCATCTTT.

On this clone itself: Given a much more abundant clone one base away, this may be a read error. At the DNA level, this CDR3 is encoded by other sequences in the same sample as well. The chain links TRDV2 to TRDJ1; 7 bases are a match to TRDD3. Germline loops: CDR1 GEAIGNYY, CDR2 EKD. CDR3 length: 15 residues. For the CDR3, the DNA is TGTGCCTGTGACAATCTGGGGATAGAATTAGATAAGCTCATCTTT. Protein: CACDNLGIELDKLIF.

In this sample, this clone is large. Distinct nucleotide sequences in the sample also encode this CDR3. V and J are TRDV2 and TRDJ1; 10 bases line up with TRDD3. Per the germline V gene, CDR1 is GEAIGNYY and CDR2 is EKD. J lost 2 bases, V lost 3 bases, and 35 bases had no gene match. This CDR3 comprises 25 residues. CDR3 nucleotide sequence: TGTGCCTGTGACTCCCTTGTCGGTCCGTCCGGAGTAGAGGGGGGGATACGCAGCGGGACCGATAAACTCATCTTT. Translated: CACDSLVGPSGVEGGIRSGTDKLIF.

This clone was counted a few times. The V and J genes are TRDV2 and TRDJ3; 8 bases are a match to TRDD3. The CDR3 is 18 residues long. V shed 4 bases and J 0 bases; nucleotides not matched to a gene: 7. Germline V gene sequence: CDR1 GEAIGNYY, CDR2 EKD. The CDR3 DNA follows: TGTGCCTGTGATTACTGGGGGGCCAGCTCCTGGGACACCCGACAGATGTTTTTC. It codes for CACDYWGASSWDTRQMFF.

In its sample, this clone was seen a few times. The V call is TRDV2, the J call TRDJ1, with 11 bases that match TRDD3. Germline-derived CDR1 and CDR2 are GEAIGNYY and EKD. This CDR3 has 17 amino acids. Trimming cost V 1 base and J 2 bases; bases outside gene matches: 8. CDR3: CACDTLLGDKGTDKLIF. CDR3 DNA: TGTGCCTGTGACACTTTACTGGGGGATAAGGGGACCGATAAACTCATCTTT.

This sequence joins TRDV2 and TRDJ1; 11 nucleotides match TRDD3. V trimming: 0 bases; J trimming: 10 bases; junction bases outside the gene matches: 15. The CDR3 loop spans 17 amino acids. The V gene's germline CDR1 is GEAIGNYY and CDR2 EKD. As DNA, the CDR3 is TGTGCCTGTGACACCGTCATGGCCTCTGGGGGATACAGGGTACTCATCTTT. As protein: CACDTVMASGGYRVLIF.

This clone was counted a few times. The chain links TRDV2 to TRDJ1; 8 positions agree with TRDD3. CDR1 and CDR2 from the germline V gene are GEAIGNYY and EKD. The CDR3 covers 17 residues. Losses at the gene ends were 0 bases for V and 0 bases for J; bases not matched to a gene: 8. CDR3: CACDTVLGVLYTDKLIF. CDR3 sequence (DNA): TGTGCCTGTGACACCGTACTGGGGGTCCTGTACACCGATAAACTCATCTTT.

As to this clone: A read error likely explains this, since a far larger clone differs by one base. The rearrangement links TRDV2 to TRDJ1; TRDD3 aligns across 10 bases. From germline, CDR1 is GEAIGNYY and CDR2 EKD. The J segment lost 2 bases and the V segment lost 3 bases, leaving 35 bases of the junction unmatched. The CDR3 consists of 25 residues. The CDR3 region has the DNA TGTGCCTGTGACTCCCTTGTCTGTCCGTCCGGAGTAGAGGGGGGGATACGCAGCGGGACCGATAAACTCATCTTT. It codes for CACDSLVCPSGVEGGIRSGTDKLIF.

As regards this clone: One base separates it from a far larger clone, so it is likely a read error. At the DNA level, this CDR3 is encoded by other sequences in the same sample as well. This sequence joins TRDV2 and TRDJ1; TRDD3 matches at 12 bases. There are 16 residues in the CDR3. CDR1 GEAIGNYY and CDR2 EKD come from the germline V gene. The CDR3 DNA follows: TGTGCCTGTGACACCGTAGTACTGGGGGATACCGATAAGCTCATCTTT. Translated: CACDTVVLGDTDKLIF.

By share, this clone ranks as medium-sized. This CDR3 is also generated by other DNA sequences in the sample. The CDR3 DNA follows: TGTGCCTGTGAACCCCTGTCGGGCGATAAACTCATCTTT. Translating it yields CACEPLSGDKLIF. V and J are TRDV2 and TRDJ1; D unclear. Trimming took 4 bases from V and 4 from J, leaving 12 bases between them. This CDR3 spans 13 amino acids. Germline CDR1 is GEAIGNYY and CDR2 is EKD.

As regards this clone: Additional DNA sequences in this sample encode the identical CDR3. The V call is TRDV2, the J call TRDJ1, with TRDD3 as a possible D gene (5 bases). Germline values: CDR1 GEAIGNYY, CDR2 EKD. Trimming took 1 base from V and 2 from J, leaving 19 bases between them. There are 17 residues in the CDR3. The CDR3 here is CACDTVGSRRDTDKLIF. CDR3 nucleotide sequence: TGTGCCTGTGACACTGTGGGGTCCAGGAGGGATACCGATAAACTCATCTTT.

Regarding this clone: With a much larger clone just one base away, this may be a read error. The chain couples TRDV1 to TRDJ1, with 10 bases matching TRDD3. Germline lookup yields CDR1 TSWWSYY and CDR2 QGS. The CDR3 has 22 amino acids. For the CDR3, the DNA is TGTGCTCTTGGGGAACGGCTCCTACGGGGAATACTGGGGGATTATTACACCGATAAACCCATCTTT. Translating gives CALGERLLRGILGDYYTDKPIF.

This chain connects TRDV1 to TRDJ1; 7 nucleotides match TRDD3. V gave up 1 base and J gave up 6 bases; unmatched junction bases: 14. The V gene's germline CDR1 is TSWWSYY and CDR2 QGS. The CDR3 is 17 residues long. The CDR3: CALGEHRPMGDPYKLIF. The CDR3 nucleotides read TGTGCTCTTGGGGAACACCGGCCAATGGGGGACCCTTATAAACTCATCTTT.

V and J are TRDV2 and TRDJ1; 11 positions match TRDD3. V was pared by 0 bases and J by 2 bases, with 19 bases of the junction left unmatched. The CDR3 is made up of 21 amino acids. Germline V gene sequence: CDR1 GEAIGNYY, CDR2 EKD. The CDR3, as DNA: TGTGCCTGTGACACCGCCGACCGCTGGGGGATACCCAAAGGTGGGACCGATAAACTCATCTTT. Residues: CACDTADRWGIPKGGTDKLIF.

Remarks on this clone: The likely explanation is a read error, given a far larger clone one base away. This rearrangement joins TRDV2 to TRDJ3; perhaps TRDD3 as D (5 bases). This CDR3 has 23 amino acids. Per the germline V gene, CDR1 is GEAIGNYY and CDR2 is EKD. The CDR3: CACDTVNRVGEDRSGWDTRQTFF. The CDR3 DNA sequence: TGTGCCTGTGACACCGTTAATCGTGTTGGGGAAGACAGGAGTGGCTGGGACACCCGACAGACGTTTTTC.

This clone was counted a few times. This sequence joins TRDV1 and TRDJ1; tentative D call: TRDD3 (6 bases). Germline values: CDR1 TSWWSYY, CDR2 QGS. Trimming shortened V by 1 base and J by 2 bases, and 17 bases separated the two germline ends. CDR3 length equals 17 residues. CDR3 amino acids: CALGERRGYWETDKLIF. CDR3 DNA: TGTGCTCTTGGGGAACGCCGGGGCTACTGGGAAACCGATAAACTCATCTTT.

Comment on this clone: A read error may explain this, as a much larger clone is one base away. This specimen includes other DNA sequences encoding the same CDR3. CDR3 sequence reads: CACDAIHTDKLIF. CDR3 nucleotides: TGTGCCTGTGATGCTATTCACACCGATAAACTCATCTTT. V gene TRDV2 combines with J gene TRDJ1; D call uncertain. The CDR3 loop spans 13 amino acids. Germline assignment: CDR1 GEAIGNYY and CDR2 EKD. With 4 bases removed from V and 0 bases from J, the gap between germline ends came to 8 bases.

The chain employs TRDV2 and TRDJ1, with D uncertain. This CDR3 is 16 amino acids long. V was cut by 0 bases and J by 0 bases, with 13 bases left in between. The germline V gene has CDR1 GEAIGNYY and CDR2 EKD. Written as DNA, the CDR3 is TGTGCCTGTGACACCCTATTCGGCAAGTACACCGATAAACTCATCTTT. Protein sequence: CACDTLFGKYTDKLIF.